This paragraph reports one T cell receptor beta chain. Its antigen remains unidentified. This sample was taken from a study of T cells after yellow fever vaccination. Study-level background: The fractions with low cell numbers were processed using SMART-Seq v4 Ultra Low Input. Study-level findings and limits: The secondary response was weaker, and its peak arrived faster, on day 5 versus 15.

CDR3 length: 16 amino acids. CDR1 and CDR2 (germline): SGHVS, FQNEAQ. Trimming took 1 base from V and 0 from J, leaving 12 bases between them. One entry per CDR3 protein results from TCRdb running MiXCR on the 5' RACE reads. The sample holds 240,000 or so distinct CDR3 sequences, 6.9% seen once. Specimen: CD4+ T cells sorted from PBMCs, collected 15 days after the yellow fever booster vaccination. This clonotype originated in a man aged 30-40 years who received the YFV17D yellow fever vaccine. V usage is TRBV7-8 and J usage is TRBJ1-1, with a weak D call TRBD1 (5 bases). As DNA, the CDR3 is TGTGCCAGCAGCTTAGAAGCCGGGACGGTGAACACTGAAGCTTTCTTT. This gives the protein CASSLEAGTVNTEAFF.